This TCR beta chain came from a study of T cell responses to AZD1222 COVID-19 vaccine. Sequenced by immunoSEQ multiplex PCR; TCRdb stores in-frame clones only, minus some. This sample has approximately 180,000 clones, with 85% to 90% found just once. Germline V gives CDR1 GTSNPN, CDR2 SVGIG (reference sequence). V shed 1 base, J shed 5 bases, and the junction held 9 bases outside the gene matches. The CDR3 length is 16 residues. The chain uses TRBV30 and TRBJ1-5; the match to TRBD1 covers 9 bases. Sequenced here: peripheral blood, sampled on day 0 of AZD1222 vaccination. The TCR originated in an adult in good health. The CDR3 DNA follows: TGTGCCTGGAGTGGCGGCTCCGGGACAGGGTATCAGCCCCAGCATTTT. This sequence encodes CAWSGGSGTGYQPQHF.